This T cell receptor beta chain was found in a study of T cell responses to AZD1222 COVID-19 vaccine. Sequenced by immunoSEQ multiplex PCR; TCRdb stores in-frame clones only, minus some. Among about 17,000 clones listed, about 80% were seen once. Concerning this clone: It is unclear where the CDR3 begins or ends on the DNA, so no DNA is shown, and the CDR3 is as TCRdb lists it.

The CDR3 is 17 amino acids long, termini counted. Specimen: peripheral blood, collected 28 days after the second AZD1222 dose. The chain is built from TRBV21-1 and TRBJ1-3; the table's TRBD1 call for D was not verified on the DNA. TRBV21-1 is a listed pseudogene. The clonotype comes from an adult who received the AZD1222 COVID-19 vaccine. This CDR3 is CASSPPVGQGTGNTIYF.